A single sample is the source of the 23 T cell receptor beta chains below, sequenced in a study of vaccination effects on CD4 cells after COVID-19. Assay: immunoSEQ multiplex PCR; the TCRdb copy retains only in-frame clones and omits some. The data contain approximately 57,000 clones, under 85% of them singletons. These receptors are not linked to any known antigen. A roughly ten-day culture period preceded the isolation of CD4+ T cells. Everyone in the study got two shots of either the BNT162b2 or mRNA-1273 vaccine. The specimen was CD4+ T cells from PBMCs cultured without peptide, collected after COVID-19 vaccination. These receptor sequences come from a human donor who received a COVID-19 vaccine.

This chain connects TRBV7-3 to TRBJ1-1, with D hard to call. The CDR3 extends over 13 amino acids. The germline V gene encodes CDR1 SGHTA and CDR2 FQGTGA. The germline V and J ends were trimmed by 4 bases and 0 bases, with 6 bases remaining between them. This CDR3 reads CASSSQMNTEAFF. The CDR3 region has the DNA TGTGCCAGCAGCTCACAGATGAACACTGAAGCTTTCTTT.

V gene TRBV5-6 combines with J gene TRBJ2-1; 12 bases are a match to TRBD2. Germline assignment: CDR1 SGHDT and CDR2 YYEEEE. V dropped 6 bases and J dropped 3; count of bases not matched to a gene: 13. The CDR3 runs 18 residues. The CDR3 loop is CASTILAGGSGFYNEQFF. Here the CDR3 DNA reads TGTGCCAGCACCATACTAGCGGGGGGCTCCGGCTTCTACAATGAGCAGTTCTTC.

V usage is TRBV5-1 and J usage is TRBJ2-5; D remains ambiguous. V was clipped by 5 bases and J by 0 bases, with 11 bases between them. Germline assignment: CDR1 SGHRS and CDR2 YFSETQ. The CDR3 is made up of 14 amino acids. CDR3 in amino acids: CASSRDSNQETQYF. The CDR3 coding sequence is TGCGCCAGCAGTCGAGACTCAAACCAAGAGACCCAGTACTTC. Complete variable domain (other parts from reference TRBV5-1 and TRBJ2-5): KAGVTQTPRYLIKTRGQQVTLSCSPISGHRSVSWYQQTPGQGLQFLFEYFSETQRNKGNFPGRFSGRQFSNSRSEMNVSTLELGDSALYLCASSRDSNQETQYFGPGTRLLVL.

This clone has more than one count but fewer than ten. The chain is built from TRBV25-1 and TRBJ2-7, with a possible D match to TRBD1 (6 bases). The length of the CDR3 is 15 residues. Looked up from germline, CDR1 is MGHDK and CDR2 is SYGVNS. V lost 2 bases, J lost 2 bases, and 13 bases lay in between. The CDR3 DNA is TGTGCCAGCAGTGAAGGCCCCGGACAGCCCTACGAGCAGTACTTC. The encoded protein is CASSEGPGQPYEQYF.

J is TRBJ2-2 and V is TRBV11-2; D is undetermined. The CDR3 covers 16 residues. Germline lookup yields CDR1 SGHAT and CDR2 FQNNGV. V shed 1 base and J shed 7 bases, with 16 bases lying between them. The chain's CDR3 is CASSLGGSFEVGELFF. CDR3 coding DNA: TGTGCCAGCAGCTTAGGAGGATCCTTCGAGGTCGGGGAGCTGTTTTTT. The variable domain in full, with the rest retrieved from reference TRBV11-2 and TRBJ2-2, is EAGVAQSPRYKIIEKRQSVAFWCNPISGHATLYWYQQILGQGPKLLIQFQNNGVVDDSQLPKDRFSAERLKGVDSTLKIQPAKLEDSAVYLCASSLGGSFEVGELFFGEGSRLTVL.

The table lists this clone with a few counts. This chain connects TRBV7-9 to TRBJ1-5; D gene uncertain. This CDR3 region has 15 residues. V was clipped by 4 bases and J by 0 bases, with 10 bases between them. CDR1 and CDR2 from the germline V gene are SEHNR and FQNEAQ (reference sequence). CDR3 DNA sequence: TGTGCCAGCAGCTCCCAGGACGGTAGCAATCAGCCCCAGCATTTT. Amino acids: CASSSQDGSNQPQHF.

A few counts support this clone. The rearrangement links TRBV10-3 to TRBJ2-7, with D possibly called TRBD1 or TRBD2 (5 bases each). The germline V gene has CDR1 ENHRY and CDR2 SYGVKD. This CDR3 is 13 amino acids long. V lost 4 bases, J lost 7 bases, and 14 bases lay in between. CDR3 loop: CAISVGVRGEQYF. The CDR3 DNA reads TGTGCCATCAGTGTGGGGGTACGAGGGGAGCAGTACTTC.

This chain uses TRBV10-3 with TRBJ2-5; D is unclear. The V end was cut by 4 bases, the J end by 0 bases, with 9 bases between. The CDR3 has 14 residues. Germline V gene lookup returns CDR1 ENHRY and CDR2 SYGVKD. In DNA form, the CDR3 reads TGTGCCATCAGTGGTGGTGCTAACCAAGAGACCCAGTACTTC. It codes for CAISGGANQETQYF.

The sample holds a few counts of this clone. The rearrangement links TRBV14 to TRBJ1-5; D is undetermined. Trimming shortened V by 1 base and J by 7 bases, and 8 bases separated the two germline ends. The germline V gene encodes CDR1 SGHDN and CDR2 FVKESK. The CDR3 has 13 residues. CDR3 amino acids: CASSQVMGQPQHF. CDR3 bases: TGTGCCAGCAGCCAAGTAATGGGCCAGCCCCAGCATTTT.

The chain carries TRBV7-2 and TRBJ2-5, with TRBD2 matching over 8 bases. The V segment lost 2 bases and the J segment 2 bases; nucleotides outside the gene matches: 4. CDR1 SGHTA and CDR2 FQGNSA come from the germline V gene. The CDR3 is 15 amino acids. CDR3 sequence reads: CASSLQRGPQETQYF. The DNA of the CDR3 is TGTGCCAGCAGCTTACAGCGGGGGCCTCAAGAGACCCAGTACTTC.

The chain is built from TRBV7-9 and TRBJ1-1; D is uncertain. V shed 7 bases and J shed 1 base, with 16 bases lying between them. Germline CDR1 reads SEHNR; CDR2 reads FQNEAQ (reference sequence). The CDR3 is made up of 15 amino acids. Here the CDR3 reads CASIPPGHPNTEAFF. The CDR3 nucleotides are TGTGCCAGCATCCCCCCCGGGCATCCGAACACTGAAGCTTTCTTT.

V and J are TRBV9 and TRBJ1-4; D ambiguous. The CDR3 loop spans 13 amino acids. Germline CDR1 is SGDLS and CDR2 is YYNGEE. Trimming left V 0 bases short and J 8 bases short, with 8 bases between. The CDR3 loop reads CASSVGPLEKLFF. CDR3 nucleotides: TGTGCCAGCAGCGTAGGACCCCTGGAAAAACTGTTTTTT.

The chain combines TRBV5-1 with TRBJ1-1; 7 nucleotides match TRBD1. Unmatched junction bases numbered 6, after V lost 0 bases and J lost 1 base. Per the germline V gene, CDR1 is SGHRS and CDR2 is YFSETQ. The CDR3 has 16 residues. The chain's CDR3 is CASSLGQGGGNTEAFF. CDR3 DNA: TGCGCCAGCAGCTTGGGACAGGGTGGAGGGAACACTGAAGCTTTCTTT.

This clone has only a few counts. V and J are TRBV2 and TRBJ1-3; 7 bases are shared with TRBD1. The CDR3 is 17 amino acids. The V gene's germline CDR1 is SNHLY and CDR2 FYNNEI. The J segment lost 2 bases and the V segment lost 4 bases, leaving 11 bases of the junction unmatched. Here the CDR3 reads CASSVQSGGSTGNTIYF. The CDR3 bases are TGTGCCAGCAGTGTGCAGTCAGGGGGATCCACTGGAAACACCATATATTTT.

V and J are TRBV27 and TRBJ1-1, with D unresolved. The V gene lost 6 bases and the J gene lost 1 base, with 9 bases spanning the gap. The CDR3 length is 13 residues. Looked up from germline, CDR1 is MNHEY and CDR2 is SMNVEV (reference sequence). This CDR3 reads CASSTVRNTEAFF. The CDR3 DNA follows: TGTGCCAGCAGCACTGTGCGGAACACTGAAGCTTTCTTT.

V is TRBV5-4 and J is TRBJ2-1, with D tentatively TRBD2 (7 bases). Germline values: CDR1 SGHNT, CDR2 YYREEE (reference sequence). The CDR3 runs 15 residues. The V end was cut by 0 bases, the J end by 5 bases, with 12 bases between. CDR3 residues: CASSLGGGLDNEQFF. CDR3 in DNA: TGTGCCAGCAGCTTGGGCGGGGGCCTGGACAATGAGCAGTTCTTC. The full variable domain, completed using reference TRBV5-4 and TRBJ2-1, is ETGVTQSPTHLIKTRGQQVTLRCSSQSGHNTVSWYQQALGQGPQFIFQYYREEENGRGNFPPRFSGLQFPNYSSELNVNALELDDSALYLCASSLGGGLDNEQFFGPGTRLTVL.

The chain uses TRBV6-5 and TRBJ2-2, with D unresolved. V lost 3 bases to trimming and J lost 6 bases, with 17 bases between them. There are 16 residues in the CDR3. Germline CDR1 and CDR2: MNHEY and SVGAGI. The CDR3 nucleotides are TGTGCCAGCAGTTATTTGGGCAGGAGAAGAGCCGGGGAGCTGTTTTTT. Amino acids: CASSYLGRRRAGELFF.

The gene calls are TRBV7-3 and TRBJ1-6, with TRBD1 matching over 10 bases. Trimming took 0 bases from V and 7 from J; bases not matched to a gene: 0. This CDR3 contains 15 residues. From germline, CDR1 is SGHTA and CDR2 FQGTGA. Written as DNA, the CDR3 is TGTGCCAGCAGCTTAACGGGACAGGGGAATTCACCCCTCCACTTT. Its translation is CASSLTGQGNSPLHF.

The chain has TRBV5-1 and TRBJ1-2; D is unresolved. CDR1 is SGHRS and CDR2 is YFSETQ in the germline V gene. V was clipped by 0 bases and J by 3 bases, with 12 bases between them. This CDR3 contains 15 residues. The CDR3 DNA reads TGCGCCAGCAGCTTGGACTTGCCTAGTGACTATGGCTACACCTTC. It yields the protein CASSLDLPSDYGYTF. Supplemented by reference TRBV5-1 and TRBJ1-2, the full variable domain reads KAGVTQTPRYLIKTRGQQVTLSCSPISGHRSVSWYQQTPGQGLQFLFEYFSETQRNKGNFPGRFSGRQFSNSRSEMNVSTLELGDSALYLCASSLDLPSDYGYTFGSGTRLTVV.

The J gene is TRBJ2-3, the V gene TRBV5-1; TRBD2 might be the D (7 bases). The V and J ends lost 0 bases and 7 bases respectively, with 24 bases between them. The CDR3 sequence is 18 residues long. CDR1 is SGHRS, CDR2 YFSETQ, per germline. This CDR3 is CASSLGLAGGAPANTQYF. CDR3 coding DNA: TGCGCCAGCAGCTTGGGTCTCGCTGGGGGGGCACCGGCCAATACGCAGTATTTT.

The chain is built from TRBV2 and TRBJ2-1; perhaps TRBD1 as D (5 bases). Per the germline V gene, CDR1 is SNHLY and CDR2 is FYNNEI. Trimming left V 1 base short and J 2 bases short, with 6 bases between. The CDR3 spans 14 residues. This CDR3 reads CASSEEGAYNEQFF. The CDR3, as DNA: TGTGCCAGCAGTGAAGAAGGGGCCTACAATGAGCAGTTCTTC.

This clone showed up just a few times. This chain links TRBV19 with TRBJ1-5; no clear D. Per the germline V gene, CDR1 is LNHDA and CDR2 is SQIVND (reference sequence). This CDR3 region has 15 residues. V dropped 0 bases and J dropped 6 bases, with 12 bases sitting between them. Written as DNA, the CDR3 is TGTGCCAGTAGTATAGATCAAGGGTTCGGTCAGCCCCAGCATTTT. It codes for CASSIDQGFGQPQHF.

J is TRBJ2-7 and V is TRBV19; a possible D gene is TRBD2 (6 bases). Germline CDR1 reads LNHDA; CDR2 reads SQIVND (reference sequence). Trimming removed 8 bases at V and 2 bases at J, with 16 bases between. This CDR3 region has 14 residues. CDR3 region: CASAGRDGTYEQYF. The CDR3 coding sequence is TGTGCCAGTGCCGGGCGGGACGGGACCTACGAGCAGTACTTC.